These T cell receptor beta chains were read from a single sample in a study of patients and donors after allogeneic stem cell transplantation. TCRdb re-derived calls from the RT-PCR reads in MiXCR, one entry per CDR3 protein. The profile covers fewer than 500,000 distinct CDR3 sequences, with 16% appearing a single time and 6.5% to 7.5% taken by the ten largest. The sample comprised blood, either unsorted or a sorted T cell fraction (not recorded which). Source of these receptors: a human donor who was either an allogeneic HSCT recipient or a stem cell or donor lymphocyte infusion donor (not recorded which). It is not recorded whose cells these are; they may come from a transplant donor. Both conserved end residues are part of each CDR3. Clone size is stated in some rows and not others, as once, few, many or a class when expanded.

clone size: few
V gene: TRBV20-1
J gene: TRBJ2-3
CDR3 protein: CSATQGPHTQYF

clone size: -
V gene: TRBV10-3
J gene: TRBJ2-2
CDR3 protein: CAISDPRDRGLVNTGELFF

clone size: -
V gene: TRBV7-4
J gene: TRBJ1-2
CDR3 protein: CASSLIPKTVYGYTF

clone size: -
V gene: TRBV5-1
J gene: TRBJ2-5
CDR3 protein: CASSFLDRVETQYF

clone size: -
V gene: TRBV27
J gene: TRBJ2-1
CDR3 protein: CASRPGLPDNEQFF

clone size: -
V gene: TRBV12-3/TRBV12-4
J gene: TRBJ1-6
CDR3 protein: CASSLGGVYSPLHF

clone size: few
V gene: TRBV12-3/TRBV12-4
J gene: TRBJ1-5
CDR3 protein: CASSPPGGVGQPQHF

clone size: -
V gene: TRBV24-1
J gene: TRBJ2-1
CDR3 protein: CATSDWGGSYNEQFF

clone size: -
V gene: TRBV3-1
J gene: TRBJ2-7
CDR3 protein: CASGGQGYEQYF

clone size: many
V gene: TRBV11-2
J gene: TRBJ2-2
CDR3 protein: CASSLDVTSGGLNTGELFF

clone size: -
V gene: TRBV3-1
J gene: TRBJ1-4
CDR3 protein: CASSQAGVGTGSEKLFF

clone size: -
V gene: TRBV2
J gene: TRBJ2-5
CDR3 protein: CASSEVGYQETQYF

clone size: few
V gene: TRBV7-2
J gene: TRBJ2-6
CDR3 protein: CAGTSGGAGANVLTF

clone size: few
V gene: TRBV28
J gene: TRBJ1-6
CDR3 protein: CASSLWAVLHSSYNSPLHF

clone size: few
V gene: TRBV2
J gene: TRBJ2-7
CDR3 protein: CASSEIAGAYEQYF

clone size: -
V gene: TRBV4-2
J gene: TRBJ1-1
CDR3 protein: CASSQDWDRITEAFF

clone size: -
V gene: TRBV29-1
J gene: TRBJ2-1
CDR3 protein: CSVEGFDRGIGNEQFF

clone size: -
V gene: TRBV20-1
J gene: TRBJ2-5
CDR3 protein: CSAPTRQGGETQYF

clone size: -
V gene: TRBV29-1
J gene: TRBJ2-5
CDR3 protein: CSVLLGQQETQYF

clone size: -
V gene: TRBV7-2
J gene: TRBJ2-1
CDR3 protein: CASSWTGTSVYNEQFF

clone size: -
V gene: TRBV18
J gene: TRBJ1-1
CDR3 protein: CASSPRQENTEAFF

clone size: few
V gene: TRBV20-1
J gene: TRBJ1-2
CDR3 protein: CSAWVRRADGYTF

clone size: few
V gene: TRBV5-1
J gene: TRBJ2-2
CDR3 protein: CASTSTGIGELFF

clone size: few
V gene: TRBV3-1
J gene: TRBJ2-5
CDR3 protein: CASSQEAGVGVKETQYF

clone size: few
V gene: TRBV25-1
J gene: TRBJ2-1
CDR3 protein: CASSNRTSGSEQFF

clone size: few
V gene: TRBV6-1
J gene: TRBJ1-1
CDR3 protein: CASSQGETTEAFF

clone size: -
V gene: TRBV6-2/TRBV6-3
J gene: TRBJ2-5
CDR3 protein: CASRALGQPQETQYF

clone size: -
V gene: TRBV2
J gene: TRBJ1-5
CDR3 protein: CASSENLNYQPQHF

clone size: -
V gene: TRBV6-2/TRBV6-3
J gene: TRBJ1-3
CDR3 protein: CASSYVVWGNTIYF

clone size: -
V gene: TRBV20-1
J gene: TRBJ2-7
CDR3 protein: CSVPGSYEQYF

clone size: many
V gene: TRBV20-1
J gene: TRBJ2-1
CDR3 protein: CSATGLAGSNEQFF

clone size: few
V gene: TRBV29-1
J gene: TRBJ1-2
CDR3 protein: CSVAGQGHYGYTF

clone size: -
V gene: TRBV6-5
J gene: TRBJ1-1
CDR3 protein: CASSYSQGNTEAFF

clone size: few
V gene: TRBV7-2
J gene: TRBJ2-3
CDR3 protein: CASSLGPGNKDTQYF

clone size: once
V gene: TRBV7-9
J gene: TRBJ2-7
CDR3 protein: CASSLRAGGDEQYF

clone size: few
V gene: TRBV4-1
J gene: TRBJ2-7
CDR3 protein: CASSQAKQGDHYEQYF

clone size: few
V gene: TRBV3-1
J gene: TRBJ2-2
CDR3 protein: CASSPTGDGELFF

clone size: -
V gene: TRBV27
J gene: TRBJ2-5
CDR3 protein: CASSLVGTSYQETQYF

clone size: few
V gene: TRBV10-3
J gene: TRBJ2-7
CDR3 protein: CAGSGSSYEQYF

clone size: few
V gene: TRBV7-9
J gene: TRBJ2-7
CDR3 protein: CASSSPSLYEQYF